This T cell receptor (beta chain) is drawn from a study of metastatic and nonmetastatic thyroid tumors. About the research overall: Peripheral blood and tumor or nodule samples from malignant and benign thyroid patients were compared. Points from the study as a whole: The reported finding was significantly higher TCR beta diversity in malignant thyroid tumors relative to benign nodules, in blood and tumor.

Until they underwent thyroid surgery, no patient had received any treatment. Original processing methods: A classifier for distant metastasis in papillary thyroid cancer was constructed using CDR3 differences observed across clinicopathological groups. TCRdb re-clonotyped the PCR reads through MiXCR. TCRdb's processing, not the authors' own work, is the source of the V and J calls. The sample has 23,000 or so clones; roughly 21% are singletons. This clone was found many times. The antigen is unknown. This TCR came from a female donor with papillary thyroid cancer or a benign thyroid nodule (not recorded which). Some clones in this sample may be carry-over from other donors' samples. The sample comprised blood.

CDR3 DNA: TGTGCCATCAAAAAGACAGCTTATCAGCCCCAGCATTTT. The encoded protein is CAIKKTAYQPQHF. This rearrangement joins TRBV12-3 or TRBV12-4 to TRBJ1-5; maybe TRBD1 (5 bases). Trimming pared 10 bases from V and 5 bases from J, leaving 15 bases between. The CDR3 has 13 amino acids.